The present TCR beta chain was sequenced within a study of T cell repertoires in cytomegalovirus infection. Study overall: The authors used CMV epitopes that were HLA-C-restricted (recently identified) and HLA-B-restricted (well studied). CMV infection together with matching HLA type was indicated by public TCR beta signatures.

From the reads, TCRdb called clonotypes with MiXCR, one entry per CDR3 protein. There are approximately 910,000 distinct CDR3 sequences in the sample; roughly 31% occur only once, and over 13% lies in the top ten. This clonotype was seen ten or more times. Its target is unknown. V dropped 0 bases and J dropped 1 base, with 6 bases sitting between them. Germline lookup yields CDR1 MNHEY and CDR2 SVGAGI. The length of the CDR3 is 14 residues. The rearrangement uses TRBV6-5 and TRBJ1-1, with D hard to call. This sample comprised cultured CD8+ T cells from PBMCs, obtained from culture after CMV antigen stimulation. This sequence originates from a human donor in good health (CMV status not recorded). Some clones in this sample may be carry-over from other donors' samples. CDR3 sequence: CASSYSGRNTEAFF. CDR3 DNA sequence: TGTGCCAGCAGTTACTCGGGCAGGAACACTGAAGCTTTCTTT.